The 20 T cell receptor beta chains reported below all come from one sample, sequenced in a study of T cell repertoires in cytomegalovirus infection. TCRdb used MiXCR to reprocess the reads, holding one entry per CDR3 protein. Here the sample spans about 130,000 distinct CDR3 sequences, roughly 25% being singletons. Their cognate antigens are unknown. Sequencing was carried out using PBMCs, sequenced either directly or after in vitro stimulation (not recorded which). All receptors come from a human donor in good health (CMV status not recorded). Some clones in this sample may be carry-over from other donors' samples.

V gene TRBV19 combines with J gene TRBJ2-7; 12 bases are a match to TRBD2. Germline CDR1 LNHDA, CDR2 SQIVND (reference sequence). This CDR3 is built from 19 residues. Unmatched junction bases numbered 16, after V lost 5 bases and J lost 2 bases. The CDR3 here is CASSVDWTSGIGGPYEQYF. The CDR3 DNA reads TGTGCCAGTAGTGTCGATTGGACTAGCGGGATAGGCGGCCCCTACGAGCAGTACTTC.

This clonotype occurred many times. V usage is TRBV30 and J usage is TRBJ1-2, with 7 bases identical to TRBD1. Losses at the gene ends were 4 bases for V and 6 bases for J; bases not matched to a gene: 8. CDR1 is GTSNPN, CDR2 SVGIG, per germline (reference sequence). The length of the CDR3 is 13 residues. In DNA, the CDR3 is TGTGCCTGGAACAGGGGTCGGATGGATGGCTACACCTTC. It specifies CAWNRGRMDGYTF.

As concerns this clonotype: It may be a read error: a sequence one base away is much more abundant. V usage is TRBV7-2 and J usage is TRBJ1-2; D is unclear. CDR1 is SGHTA, CDR2 FQGNSA, per germline. This CDR3 comprises 13 residues. Trimming stripped 4 bases from V and 4 bases from J, with 10 bases between. The CDR3 DNA reads as TGTGCCAGCAGCTCTCCACAGACCTATGGCTACACCTTC. Protein: CASSSPQTYGYTF.

This clonotype was seen only a few times. The rearrangement links TRBV18 to TRBJ2-1; 10 positions match TRBD2. CDR1 is KGHSH and CDR2 is LQKENI in the germline V gene. There are 19 residues in the CDR3. After removal of 3 bases from V and 0 bases from J, the junction contained 11 bases not matched to a gene. CDR3 coding DNA: TGTGCCAGCTCACCTCGGACTAGCGGAAGTCGTGGCTCCTACAATGAGCAGTTCTTC. As protein: CASSPRTSGSRGSYNEQFF.

This clonotype showed up just a few times. The rearrangement links TRBV4-3 to TRBJ2-1, with D maybe TRBD2 (5 bases). Deletions cut 0 bases from V and 6 bases from J, with 18 bases between. Germline values: CDR1 LGHNA, CDR2 YSLEER. The CDR3 loop spans 17 amino acids. The CDR3 DNA reads TGCGCCAGCAGCCAAGATTATCGTTCTCTAGCATCCAATGAGCAGTTCTTC. This codes for CASSQDYRSLASNEQFF.

To note about this clonotype: One base away lies a much larger clone, so this may be a sequencing read error. V is TRBV11-2 and J is TRBJ2-1; D is ambiguous. The CDR3 is made up of 16 amino acids. The V gene's germline CDR1 is SGHAT and CDR2 FQNNGV. The CDR3, as DNA: TGTGCCAGCAGCTTAGCCCCTGATAGCTCCTACAATGAGCAGCTCTTC. This encodes CASSLAPDSSYNEQLF.

Only a few counts were recorded for this clonotype. The chain carries TRBV7-2 and TRBJ1-3; weak D call: TRBD1 (6 bases). CDR1 SGHTA and CDR2 FQGNSA come from the germline V gene. V dropped 1 base and J dropped 2 bases, with 15 bases sitting between them. CDR3 length: 17 residues. DNA for the CDR3: TGTGCCAGCAGCTTAGGGGGCAGGGGATTCACTGGAAACACCATATATTTT. This sequence encodes CASSLGGRGFTGNTIYF.

This chain links TRBV4-1 with TRBJ1-5; tentatively, D is TRBD1 (5 bases). V was pared by 5 bases and J by 4 bases, with 15 bases between. The CDR3 runs to 15 residues. The germline V gene encodes CDR1 MGHRA and CDR2 YSYEKL. CDR3 loop: CASSEWIGENQPQHF. CDR3 in DNA: TGCGCCAGCAGCGAATGGATAGGGGAAAATCAGCCCCAGCATTTT.

This clonotype has only a few counts. V usage is TRBV6-7 and J usage is TRBJ1-2; D call uncertain. TRBV6-7 is recorded as an ORF, its role being uncertain. Trimming took off 2 bases at V and 0 bases at J, with 10 bases between the two ends. The CDR3 extends over 15 amino acids. Here the CDR3 reads CASSYRVGANYGYTF. CDR3 in DNA: TGTGCCAGCAGTTACAGGGTTGGGGCTAACTATGGCTACACCTTC.

Only a few counts were recorded for this clonotype. This sequence joins TRBV6-2 or TRBV6-3 and TRBJ2-1, with 7 bases identical to TRBD2. This CDR3 contains 15 residues. Germline-derived CDR1 and CDR2 are MNHEY and SVGEGT. V shed 8 bases, J shed 3 bases, and the junction held 10 bases outside the gene matches. CDR3 nucleotides: TGTGCCAGCCGAGAGGTACTAGCGAACTACAATGAGCAGTTCTTC. It encodes CASREVLANYNEQFF.

This clonotype was recorded only once. This may arise from a read error, as a much more abundant clone is one base away. CDR3 loop: CASSSRRGIRGYTF. In DNA form, the CDR3 reads TGTGCCAGCAGCTCCAGACGGGGGATACGAGGCTACACCTTC. The J gene is TRBJ1-2, the V gene TRBV7-2, with a possible D match to TRBD1 (5 bases). Per the germline V gene, CDR1 is SGHTA and CDR2 is FQGNSA. The CDR3 extends over 14 amino acids. The V gene lost 4 bases and the J gene lost 8 bases, with 17 bases spanning the gap.

The rearrangement uses TRBV20-1 and TRBJ2-5; a weak D match, TRBD2 (7 bases). The CDR3 spans 14 residues. Germline assignment: CDR1 DFQATT and CDR2 SNEGSKA (reference sequence). V lost 6 bases and J 5 bases, leaving 19 bases between the germline ends. The CDR3 coding sequence is TGCAGTGCCCCGAGCATGGGGGGGCTGGAGACCCAGTACTTC. This encodes CSAPSMGGLETQYF.

The chain links TRBV7-8 to TRBJ1-5; D remains ambiguous. The length of the CDR3 is 17 residues. Germline assignment: CDR1 SGHVS and CDR2 FQNEAQ. Trimming removed 5 bases at V and 3 bases at J, with 20 bases between. The CDR3 reads CASSMPPWRGHNQPQHF. The CDR3 DNA reads TGTGCCAGCAGCATGCCCCCCTGGCGAGGGCACAATCAGCCCCAGCATTTT.

This clonotype was counted once. This chain connects TRBV6-5 to TRBJ2-2; possibly TRBD2 for D (5 bases). The ends were cut back, 5 bases at V and 7 bases at J, with 14 bases in the middle. From germline, CDR1 is MNHEY and CDR2 SVGAGI. CDR3 length equals 14 residues. CDR3 nucleotides: TGTGCCAGCAGTCTGGGAGAGGAATTCGGGGAGCTGTTTTTT. This sequence encodes CASSLGEEFGELFF.

The sample holds a few counts of this clonotype. The chain uses TRBV11-3 and TRBJ2-7; D not resolved. Germline V CDR1 and CDR2: SGHNT, YENEEA. This CDR3 is 13 amino acids long. Trimming cost V 4 bases and J 6 bases, with 13 bases left between them. The CDR3 sequence is CASSSISATEQYV. Written as DNA, the CDR3 is TGTGCCAGCAGCTCCATCTCCGCTACCGAGCAGTACGTC.

V usage is TRBV20-1 and J usage is TRBJ1-1; D not resolved. Germline CDR1 DFQATT, CDR2 SNEGSKA (reference sequence). The CDR3 has 11 amino acids. Trimming pared 0 bases from V and 8 bases from J, leaving 7 bases between. In nucleotides, the CDR3 is TGCAGTGCTAGAGAATGGTGGGAAGCTTTCTTT. Protein sequence: CSAREWWEAFF.

V gene TRBV6-5 combines with J gene TRBJ2-7; TRBD1 agrees at 10 bases. The germline V gene has CDR1 MNHEY and CDR2 SVGAGI. V lost 3 bases and J lost 5; bases outside the gene matches: 7. The CDR3 runs to 15 residues. This CDR3 is CASSYTGTGAHEQYF. The CDR3 bases are TGTGCCAGCAGTTATACGGGGACAGGGGCCCACGAGCAGTACTTC.

The J gene is TRBJ1-1, the V gene TRBV7-9, with D perhaps matching TRBD1 (5 bases). V was trimmed by 6 bases and J by 1 base, leaving 15 bases between them. The length of the CDR3 is 15 residues. Germline V gives CDR1 SEHNR, CDR2 FQNEAQ (reference sequence). The DNA of the CDR3 is TGTGCCAGCAGATTCCGGGACCCAAAGAACACTGAAGCTTTCTTT. This translates into CASRFRDPKNTEAFF.

This clonotype has at least ten counts. The rearrangement links TRBV4-3 to TRBJ2-5; D perhaps matches TRBD1 (6 bases). Deletions cut 4 bases from V and 5 bases from J, with 23 bases between. In germline, CDR1 is LGHNA, CDR2 YSLEER. CDR3 length: 17 residues. The CDR3 spells CASSRHLGGAVGETQYF. The CDR3 nucleotides are TGCGCCAGCAGCCGTCATTTAGGGGGAGCGGTGGGGGAGACCCAGTACTTC.

The rearrangement joins TRBV7-9 to TRBJ1-6; D might be TRBD1 (5 bases). CDR1 is SEHNR and CDR2 is FQNEAQ in the germline V gene (reference sequence). V dropped 4 bases and J dropped 8 bases, with 9 bases sitting between them. CDR3 size: 13 residues. The CDR3 reads CASSWDLDSPLHF. The CDR3 bases are TGTGCCAGCAGCTGGGACTTAGATTCACCCCTCCACTTT.